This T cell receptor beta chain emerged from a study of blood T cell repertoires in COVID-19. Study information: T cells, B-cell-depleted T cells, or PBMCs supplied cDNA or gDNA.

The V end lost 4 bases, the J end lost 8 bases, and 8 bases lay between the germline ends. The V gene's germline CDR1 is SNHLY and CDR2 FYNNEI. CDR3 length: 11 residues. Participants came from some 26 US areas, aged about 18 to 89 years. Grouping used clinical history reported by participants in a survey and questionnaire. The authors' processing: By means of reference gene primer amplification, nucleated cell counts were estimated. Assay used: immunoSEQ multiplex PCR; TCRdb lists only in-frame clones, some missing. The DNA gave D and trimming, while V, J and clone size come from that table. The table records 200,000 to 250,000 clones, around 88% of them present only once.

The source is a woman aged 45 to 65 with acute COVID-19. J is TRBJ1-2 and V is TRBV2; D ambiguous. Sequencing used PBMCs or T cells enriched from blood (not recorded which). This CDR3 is CASSASGGYTF. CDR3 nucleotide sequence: TGTGCCAGCAGTGCATCGGGGGGCTACACCTTC.